This T cell receptor (beta chain) was sequenced in a study of Graves' ophthalmopathy and Graves' hyperthyroidism. The sequenced template was RNA, covering the TCR beta CDR3 region. RT-PCR was first run with HTBI primers, then multiplex PCR in a second round. TCRdb fed the multiplex PCR reads into MiXCR, producing one record per CDR3 protein. The table has some 410,000 distinct CDR3 sequences, roughly 20% seen once. This CDR3 spans 13 amino acids. Trimming stripped 4 bases from V and 9 bases from J, with 15 bases between. Germline CDR1 reads SGHAT; CDR2 reads FQNNGV. The chain joins TRBV11-2 to TRBJ2-5; no reliable D call. This TCR came from a woman aged 18-29 years with stable Graves' hyperthyroidism. What was sequenced was peripheral blood. CDR3 loop: CASSSGSNRAQYF. The CDR3 region has the DNA TGTGCCAGCAGCTCCGGGTCAAATCGGGCCCAGTACTTC.